This TCR beta chain was recorded in a study of Ad26.COV2.S vaccination and SARS-CoV-2 variants. Study details: Enrolled in COV1001, the donor was in the Ad26.COV2.S trial arm, which received the vaccine.

V lost 0 bases to trimming and J lost 3 bases, with 6 bases between them. This CDR3 spans 13 amino acids. CDR1 is SQVTM and CDR2 is ANQGSEA in the germline V gene. The repertoire was sequenced with immunoSEQ multiplex PCR; TCRdb's copy has only in-frame clones and lacks some. Among around 320,000 clones listed, 80% to 90% were seen once. Treatment noted: 15 to 20 received Ad26.COV2.S at low or high dose, single or two shots; roughly 5 received placebo; per-sample allocation not given. Day 63 following the first vaccine or placebo injection was when the samples were taken. Study conclusions and caveats: People who got the vaccine or the placebo had similar non-spike TCR breadth. Total responses of T cells may have been underestimated by the analyses of TCR breadth and depth.

This clone was picked up one time. Its antigen is unidentified. The chain employs TRBV29-1 and TRBJ2-1; no clear D. The TCR originated in a person aged 18-65 years who received the Ad26.COV2.S COVID-19 vaccine or a placebo. The sample in question was peripheral blood, obtained in a trial of Ad26.COV2.S vaccine versus placebo. The CDR3 sequence: CSVEDPDYNEQFF. The DNA for the CDR3 is TGCAGCGTTGAAGACCCTGACTACAATGAGCAGTTCTTC.